Shown below are 26 T cell receptor beta chains from a single sample sequenced in a study of blood T cells in healthy people across ages. A J-beta primer mix and a sample-barcoded 5' primer were used in a second PCR of roughly 7 to 12 cycles. TCRdb itself ran the 5' RACE reads through MiXCR, one entry per CDR3 protein. This repertoire shows some 800,000 distinct CDR3 sequences, 40% to 50% found once; its top ten account for about a fifth. The sample taken for sequencing was blood. These TCRs come from a man aged 55 to 70 in good health.

With regard to this clonotype: This may stem from a read error, because a much larger clone lies one nucleotide away. The V call is TRBV5-6, the J call TRBJ2-7, with D unresolved. From germline, CDR1 is SGHDT and CDR2 YYEEEE. This CDR3 spans 16 amino acids. CDR3 DNA: TGTGCCAACAGCTTGGGTTCCGGAGAGCCCTCCTACGAGCAGTACTTC. Translated: CANSLGSGEPSYEQYF.

The gene calls are TRBV4-1 and TRBJ2-3; 9 bases are shared with TRBD1. Losses at the gene ends were 2 bases for V and 6 bases for J; bases not matched to a gene: 15. Per germline, CDR1 MGHRA and CDR2 YSYEKL. The CDR3 loop spans 18 amino acids. CDR3 amino acids: CASSQSGGQGLAGDTQYF. CDR3 in DNA: TGCGCCAGCAGCCAATCAGGGGGACAGGGACTGGCCGGGGATACGCAGTATTTT.

This rearrangement joins TRBV27 to TRBJ2-1; maybe TRBD2 (6 bases). Trimming stripped 1 base from V and 9 bases from J, with 10 bases between. CDR3 length: 13 residues. Germline CDR1 MNHEY, CDR2 SMNVEV (reference sequence). The CDR3 sequence is CASSLWGETEQFF. CDR3 DNA sequence: TGTGCCAGCAGTTTATGGGGGGAGACTGAGCAGTTCTTC.

This clonotype was seen more than once but under ten times. This rearrangement joins TRBV6-6 to TRBJ2-1; D remains unclear. The CDR3 totals 14 residues. V shed 8 bases and J shed 0 bases, with 11 bases lying between them. In germline, CDR1 is MNHNY, CDR2 SVGAGI (reference sequence). The CDR3 loop is CASRALSSYNEQFF. The CDR3 nucleotides read TGTGCCAGCCGAGCCTTGAGCTCCTACAATGAGCAGTTCTTC.

In its sample, this clonotype was seen a few times. The chain links TRBV11-2 to TRBJ2-7, with D unclear. The CDR3 sequence is 14 residues long. CDR1 and CDR2 (germline): SGHAT, FQNNGV. Trimming pared 8 bases from V and 2 bases from J, leaving 16 bases between. CDR3 amino acids: CASGSTSGTYEQYF. In DNA form, the CDR3 reads TGTGCCAGCGGTTCCACTTCAGGAACCTACGAGCAGTACTTC.

A single count supports this clonotype. V is TRBV20-1 and J is TRBJ2-7; a possible D gene is TRBD1 (5 bases). Germline loops: CDR1 DFQATT, CDR2 SNEGSKA (reference sequence). This CDR3 is 14 amino acids long. Between the trimmed V and J ends, which lost 2 bases and 0 bases, there was a span of 11 bases. The CDR3, as DNA: TGCAGTGCTAGATGGGGCGGTCGCTCCTACGAGCAGTACTTC. It yields the protein CSARWGGRSYEQYF.

This chain joins TRBV5-1 and TRBJ2-3, with D possibly matching TRBD2 (7 bases). With 0 bases removed from V and 2 bases from J, the gap between germline ends came to 13 bases. CDR3 size: 16 residues. Per the germline V gene, CDR1 is SGHRS and CDR2 is YFSETQ. Here the CDR3 reads CASSLAAGASTDTQYF. The CDR3 coding sequence is TGCGCCAGCAGCTTGGCTGCGGGGGCCTCCACAGATACGCAGTATTTT.

The chain employs TRBV7-9 and TRBJ1-6; TRBD1 might be the D (6 bases). CDR1 SEHNR and CDR2 FQNEAQ come from the germline V gene (reference sequence). The CDR3 contains 15 residues. With 0 bases removed from V and 8 bases from J, the gap between germline ends came to 11 bases. CDR3 region: CASSLATGMHSPLHF. CDR3 nucleotide sequence: TGTGCCAGCAGCTTAGCAACAGGGATGCATTCACCCCTCCACTTT. The whole variable domain, filled in from reference TRBV7-9 and TRBJ1-6, reads DTGVSQNPRHKITKRGQNVTFRCDPISEHNRLYWYRQTLGQGPEFLTYFQNEAQLEKSRLLSDRFSAERPKGSFSTLEIQRTEQGDSAMYLCASSLATGMHSPLHFGNGTRLTVT.

This clonotype was recorded a few times. The chain couples TRBV27 to TRBJ1-6, with D unclear. The V gene lost 2 bases and the J gene lost 6 bases, with 8 bases spanning the gap. Germline loops: CDR1 MNHEY, CDR2 SMNVEV (reference sequence). The CDR3 runs 14 residues. The CDR3 sequence: CASSLVDLNSPLHF. Here the CDR3 DNA reads TGTGCCAGCAGTTTAGTGGATCTTAATTCACCCCTCCACTTT.

The chain recombines TRBV4-3 with TRBJ2-6, with 7 bases aligning to TRBD1. The V gene end was trimmed by 2 bases and the J gene end by 2 bases; junction bases not matched to a gene: 12. The V gene's germline CDR1 is LGHNA and CDR2 YSLEER. This CDR3 contains 19 residues. The CDR3 nucleotides read TGCGCCAGCAGCCAAATCTATGAAACAGGGGATACTGGGGCCAACGTCCTGACTTTC. It yields the protein CASSQIYETGDTGANVLTF.

This chain links TRBV20-1 with TRBJ2-4; D tentatively reads TRBD1 or TRBD2 (5 bases each). Trimming left V 8 bases short and J 7 bases short, with 18 bases between. The CDR3 covers 13 residues. The germline V gene has CDR1 DFQATT and CDR2 SNEGSKA (reference sequence). CDR3 protein: CSSFGASRNIQYF. CDR3 coding DNA: TGCAGTTCCTTTGGGGCTAGCAGGAACATTCAGTACTTC.

In DNA, the CDR3 is TGTGCCAGCAGCTTAGTGGCAAAAGGACTAGCGGGCACAGATACGCAGTATTTT. This gives the protein CASSLVAKGLAGTDTQYF. The chain couples TRBV7-2 to TRBJ2-3, with TRBD2 identical over 10 bases. The J segment lost 1 base and the V segment lost 1 base, leaving 8 bases of the junction unmatched. Germline CDR1 reads SGHTA; CDR2 reads FQGNSA. The CDR3 runs to 18 residues.

This clonotype was detected only a few times. This may stem from a read error, because a much larger clone lies one nucleotide away. This chain links TRBV10-2 with TRBJ2-5; 8 positions agree with TRBD2. This CDR3 is built from 14 residues. Germline V CDR1 and CDR2: WSHSY, SAAADI. V lost 7 bases, J lost 9 bases, and 13 bases stayed unmatched. DNA for the CDR3: TGCGCCAGCACCGAAGCGGGGGTCTATGAGGCCCAGTACTTC. It specifies CASTEAGVYEAQYF.

J is TRBJ2-3 and V is TRBV15; 8 bases fit TRBD2. Trimming removed 0 bases from V and 1 base from J; junction bases left unmatched: 6. The CDR3 totals 17 residues. The germline V gene encodes CDR1 LNHNV and CDR2 YYDKDF (reference sequence). CDR3 residues: CATSRDKGLGGTDTQYF. CDR3 DNA sequence: TGTGCCACCAGCAGAGATAAGGGACTAGGGGGCACAGATACGCAGTATTTT. Drawing the rest from reference TRBV15 and TRBJ2-3, the complete variable domain is DAMVIQNPRYQVTQFGKPVTLSCSQTLNHNVMYWYQQKSSQAPKLLFHYYDKDFNNEADTPDNFQSRRPNTSFCFLDIRSPGLGDTAMYLCATSRDKGLGGTDTQYFGPGTRLTVL.

This clonotype was seen ten or more times. The chain recombines TRBV30 with TRBJ2-6; perhaps D is TRBD1 or TRBD2 (6 bases each). The germline V gene encodes CDR1 GTSNPN and CDR2 SVGIG (reference sequence). This CDR3 has 14 amino acids. V was cut by 5 bases and J by 2 bases, with 10 bases left in between. The CDR3 nucleotides read TGTGCCTGGGAAGGGGGGCCTGGGGCCAACGTCCTGACTTTC. Residues: CAWEGGPGANVLTF. Filled out from reference TRBV30 and TRBJ2-6, the complete variable domain reads SQTIHQWPATLVQPVGSPLSLECTVEGTSNPNLYWYRQAAGRGLQLLFYSVGIGQISSEVPQNLSASRPQDRQFILSSKKLLLSDSGFYLCAWEGGPGANVLTFGAGSRLTVL.

This clonotype was detected ten times or more. The J gene is TRBJ2-5, the V gene TRBV11-2; D not certain. Trimming took off 3 bases at V and 0 bases at J, with 5 bases between the two ends. This CDR3 has 13 residues. Looked up from germline, CDR1 is SGHAT and CDR2 is FQNNGV. CDR3: CASSLTHQETQYF. For the CDR3, the DNA is TGTGCCAGCAGCTTGACACACCAAGAGACCCAGTACTTC. The complete variable domain, with remaining parts taken from reference TRBV11-2 and TRBJ2-5, reads EAGVAQSPRYKIIEKRQSVAFWCNPISGHATLYWYQQILGQGPKLLIQFQNNGVVDDSQLPKDRFSAERLKGVDSTLKIQPAKLEDSAVYLCASSLTHQETQYFGPGTRLLVL.

This clonotype has a handful of counts. V gene TRBV20-1 combines with J gene TRBJ2-5; TRBD2 matches 11 bases. V trimming: 3 bases; J trimming: 4 bases; junction bases outside the gene matches: 4. The CDR3 length is 14 residues. From germline, CDR1 is DFQATT and CDR2 SNEGSKA (reference sequence). CDR3 in amino acids: CSASRLAGRETQYF. The CDR3 DNA follows: TGCAGTGCTAGCAGACTAGCGGGGCGAGAGACCCAGTACTTC.

The chain couples TRBV10-3 to TRBJ2-7, with TRBD2 as a possible D gene (5 bases). Germline V lookup: CDR1 ENHRY, CDR2 SYGVKD. The V end was cut by 5 bases, the J end by 4 bases, with 9 bases between. This CDR3 comprises 12 residues. The CDR3 coding sequence is TGTGCCATCAGTAGCGGTCCATACGAGCAGTACTTC. This codes for CAISSGPYEQYF.

The chain combines TRBV24-1 with TRBJ2-3; D is tentatively TRBD1 or TRBD2 (5 bases each). V dropped 4 bases and J dropped 1 base, with 17 bases sitting between them. The CDR3 covers 17 residues. CDR1 is KGHDR, CDR2 SFDVKD, per germline. The CDR3 bases are TGTGCCACCAGTGACCCCGTTGGGGGAGTAGGCACAGATACGCAGTATTTT. Protein: CATSDPVGGVGTDTQYF.

The chain links TRBV27 to TRBJ2-1, with D unclear. The end of the DNA is better explained by TRBJ2-7, so the J call may be wrong. CDR3 length: 13 residues. CDR1 is MNHEY and CDR2 is SMNVEV in the germline V gene (reference sequence). In DNA, the CDR3 is TGTGCCAGCAGTTATACCGCTATCAATGAGCAGTACTTC. It translates to CASSYTAINEQYF.

The chain couples TRBV7-2 to TRBJ2-5; TRBD2 agrees at 7 bases. The CDR3 totals 12 residues. The junction had 3 bases not matched to a gene; V was cut back by 7 bases and J by 4 bases. Germline values: CDR1 SGHTA, CDR2 FQGNSA. CDR3 in amino acids: CASTPGGETQYF. Written as DNA, the CDR3 is TGTGCCAGCACCCCGGGGGGAGAGACCCAGTACTTC. Supplemented by reference TRBV7-2 and TRBJ2-5, the full variable domain reads GAGVSQSPSNKVTEKGKDVELRCDPISGHTALYWYRQSLGQGLEFLIYFQGNSAPDKSGLPSDRFSAERTGGSVSTLTIQRTQQEDSAVYLCASTPGGETQYFGPGTRLLVL.

The rearrangement uses TRBV28 and TRBJ2-1; a possible D gene is TRBD2 (6 bases). This CDR3 has 17 amino acids. V shed 5 bases and J shed 2 bases, with 19 bases lying between them. Per germline, CDR1 MDHEN and CDR2 SYDVKM. The CDR3 loop reads CASSPSSGPHPYNEQFF. The CDR3 region has the DNA TGTGCCAGCAGTCCATCAAGCGGGCCGCATCCCTACAATGAGCAGTTCTTC. Based on the CDR3 plus reference TRBV28 and TRBJ2-1, the full variable domain is DVKVTQSSRYLVKRTGEKVFLECVQDMDHENMFWYRQDPGLGLRLIYFSYDVKMKEKGDIPEGYSVSREKKERFSLILESASTNQTSMYLCASSPSSGPHPYNEQFFGPGTRLTVL.

This rearrangement joins TRBV7-2 to TRBJ1-6, with TRBD1 identical over 10 bases. V shed 5 bases and J 14 bases; nucleotides not matched to a gene: 9. The CDR3 spans 14 residues. From germline, CDR1 is SGHTA and CDR2 FQGNSA. CDR3: CASSERQGANTLHF. CDR3 nucleotide sequence: TGTGCCAGCAGCGAAAGACAGGGGGCGAACACCCTCCACTTT.

This chain connects TRBV6-1 to TRBJ2-6; D remains ambiguous. Germline V gene data show CDR1 as MNHNS and CDR2 as SASEGT. The V and J ends lost 3 bases and 2 bases respectively, with 8 bases between them. This CDR3 comprises 15 residues. CDR3 region: CASSDVAPGANVLTF. CDR3 nucleotides: TGTGCCAGCAGTGACGTAGCCCCTGGGGCCAACGTCCTGACTTTC.

Only a few counts were recorded for this clonotype. This chain connects TRBV7-6 to TRBJ2-1; 10 bases match TRBD1. The germline CDR1 and CDR2 sequences are SGHVS and FNYEAQ. CDR3 length equals 16 residues. The ends lost 2 bases at V and 8 bases at J; junction bases unmatched: 9. The CDR3 loop is CASSLIRGTGVHEQFF. For the CDR3, the DNA is TGTGCCAGCAGCTTAATCCGCGGGACAGGGGTCCATGAGCAGTTCTTC.

The CDR3 reads CASSVEANREAFF. DNA of the CDR3: TGTGCCAGCAGCGTAGAAGCCAACAGGGAAGCTTTCTTT. This chain joins TRBV9 and TRBJ1-1; maybe TRBD1 (5 bases). The germline V gene encodes CDR1 SGDLS and CDR2 YYNGEE. V lost 0 bases and J 8 bases, leaving 11 bases between the germline ends. The CDR3 covers 13 residues. Complete variable domain (other parts from reference TRBV9 and TRBJ1-1): DSGVTQTPKHLITATGQRVTLRCSPRSGDLSVYWYQQSLDQGLQFLIQYYNGEERAKGNILERFSAQQFPDLHSELNLSSLELGDSALYFCASSVEANREAFFGQGTRLTVV.